The entry below describes one T cell receptor (beta chain). Its antigen remains undetermined. The sample holds no much larger clone one base away, and base qualities are not on file. The CDR3 spans 15 residues, from the cysteine through the phenylalanine. CDR3 DNA only is kept here, 45 bases in frame from base 1. Trimmed from V: 2 bases; trimmed from J: 2 bases; junction bases lacking a gene match: 4. Via the germline V gene, CDR1 is MGHRA and CDR2 YSYEKL. CD8 naive samples consisted of CD45RO-negative cells that were positively selected for CCR7, yielding a CD45RA+CCR7+ population without TemRA cells. Healthy HIV-negative adults with no recently reported acute infections or vaccinations were included as donors. Every donor was a Caucasian adult living in Nashville, Tennessee, USA. Blood was obtained by leukapheresis, after which PBMCs were separated by Ficoll-Histopaque density gradient centrifugation and cryopreserved in liquid nitrogen vapor phase. Purity and quantity of every magnetically sorted T cell population were checked by analytical flow cytometry. Genomic DNA was isolated from every sorted fraction and measured by UV absorbance on a Nanodrop 2000c.

The entry originates in a study of shared clonotypes between healthy human individuals (dated by TCRdb to the early 2020s). The study in broad terms: A couple of women and a few men aged 18 to 49 years were included in the cohort. For each donor, CD4 naive and CD4 memory were each given three plates, CD8 naive was given two plates, and CD8 memory was given one plate. Leukapheresis yielded between about 0.85 and 10 billion PBMCs per donor. The study deeply sequenced blood TCR repertoires of about five healthy adults to estimate repertoire size and the extent of clonotype sharing between individuals. To increase sequencing depth and limit assay-specific biases, different laboratories used diverse techniques to prepare libraries and sequence TCR repertoires.

Using the deep immunoSEQ assay, TCR CDR3 regions were amplified from genomic DNA by multiplex PCR. Extracted genomic DNA from each cell subset was distributed evenly across all wells of several immunoSEQ 96-well plates, and each plate was treated as a replicate. For sorted subsets, 150 to 250 ng genomic DNA, equal to approximately 30,000 T cell genomes, was loaded into each replicate PCR. Purified libraries were quantified with a Qubit 3.0 fluorometer, sized on a Bioanalyzer 2100, and re-quantified with the KAPA Library Quantification kit. A separate single-read 150-cycle Illumina NextSeq 550 flow cell was used to sequence each immunoSEQ 96-well plate. Regarding the original processing steps: Because only junctional sequences without quality scores were contained in the immunoSEQ output, filtering matching that applied to full-length reads could not be performed. To assign V/J genes and CDR3, sequences were annotated against IMGT germline references using PyIR, a Python wrapper for IgBLAST v1.9. Reads were filtered out if the reads had weak V/J assignments (E-value above 1e-6), no CDR3, stop codons, out-of-frame junctions, or ambiguous translated residues. V3J clonotypes were defined as sequences sharing the same inferred V gene, J gene, and CDR3 amino acid sequence. To compute the percentage overlap between repertoires, the number of shared unique clonotypes was divided by the size of the smaller repertoire. Repertoire richness was assessed with RTK rarefaction, the Chao1 estimator, and Recon v2.1 estimates of unobserved clonotypes. OLGA was used to compute generation probabilities for all TCRbeta clonotypes that the gDNA method yielded from four donors. Here the immuneACCESS table is served through TCRdb, limited to in-frame sequences with V and J called. Missing clones are a known gap in these copies; in checked studies unresolved V genes cover under half, and the rest lacks a known reason. From that table come the V and J calls and clone size; the DNA was used to work out D and trimming. This sample gives around 1.9 million clones in total; roughly 91% of them show up just once. The ten largest account for 1.5% to 2% of the sample.

Study-level results and caveats: About 4.5% of naive CD4, around 3.5% of naive CD8, 2.3% of memory CD4, and approximately 0.39% of memory CD8 clonotypes were shared across four donors. Sampling was limited to blood, and TCR repertoires in tissue likely differ from TCR repertoires in blood. Compared with non-shared clonotypes, the clonotypes found in all four sorted-subset donors had higher generation probabilities. Incomplete sequencing was indicated by rarefaction of sorted-subset datasets, despite the large sequencing depth. Naive subsets generally had larger estimated clonotype richness than memory subsets did. Because the study included only a small number of donors, the genetic and exposure-history diversity represented was limited. Based on pairwise subsampling, the degree of clonotype sharing among donors was expected to be affected by sequencing depth.

The sample was naive CD8+ T cells from PBMCs. The cell subset or site label, as the study defines it: CD45RA+CCR7+. The TCR was taken from a man aged 18-30 years in good health. Some clones in this sample may be carry-over from other donors' samples. The V and J segments used are TRBV4-1 and TRBJ2-7, with TRBD2 matching 9 junction bases. Here is the DNA: TGCGCCAGCAGCCAACCTAGCGGGGCCCCCTACGAGCAGTACTTC. It encodes CASSQPSGAPYEQYF.